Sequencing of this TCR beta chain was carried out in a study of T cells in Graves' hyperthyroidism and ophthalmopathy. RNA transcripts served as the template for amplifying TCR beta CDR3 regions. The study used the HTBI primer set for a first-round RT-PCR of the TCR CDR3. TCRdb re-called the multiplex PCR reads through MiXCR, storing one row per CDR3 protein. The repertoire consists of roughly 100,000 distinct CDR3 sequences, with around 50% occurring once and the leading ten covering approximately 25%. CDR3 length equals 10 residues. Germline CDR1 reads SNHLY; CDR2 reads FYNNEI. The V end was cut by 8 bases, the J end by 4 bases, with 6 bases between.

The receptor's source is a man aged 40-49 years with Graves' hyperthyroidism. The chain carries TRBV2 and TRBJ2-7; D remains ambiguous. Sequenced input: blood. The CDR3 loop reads CASCVYEQYF. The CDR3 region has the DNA TGTGCCAGCTGTGTGTACGAGCAGTACTTC.